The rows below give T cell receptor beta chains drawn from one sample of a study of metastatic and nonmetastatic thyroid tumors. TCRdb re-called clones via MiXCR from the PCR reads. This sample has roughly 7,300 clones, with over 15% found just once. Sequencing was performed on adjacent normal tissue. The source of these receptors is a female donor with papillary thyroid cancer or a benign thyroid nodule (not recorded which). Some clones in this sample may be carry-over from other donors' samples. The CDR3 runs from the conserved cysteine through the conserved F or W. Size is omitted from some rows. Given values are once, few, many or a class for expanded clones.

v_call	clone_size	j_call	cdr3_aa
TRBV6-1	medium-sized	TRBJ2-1	CASSSTRAPEQFF
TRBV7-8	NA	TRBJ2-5	CASSLALSRGSGETQYF
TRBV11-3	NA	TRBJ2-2	CASSSNTGELFF
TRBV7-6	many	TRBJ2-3	CASSFVPDSFTDTQYF
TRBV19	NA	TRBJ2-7	CASSESRGEQYF
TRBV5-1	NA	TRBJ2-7	CASSKTQGAGEQYF
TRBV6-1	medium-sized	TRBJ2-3	CASGRDTQYF
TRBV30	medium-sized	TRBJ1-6	CAWSALGLPDSPLHF
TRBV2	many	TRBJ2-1	CASSAGTSGYNEQFF
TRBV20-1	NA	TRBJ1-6	CSALIQGARASPLHF
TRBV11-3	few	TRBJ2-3	CASSPRQGATDTQYF
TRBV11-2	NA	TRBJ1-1	CASSLAQGATEAFF
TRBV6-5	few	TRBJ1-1	CASSLETGAADTEAFF
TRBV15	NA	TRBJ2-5	CATSRIAGETQYF
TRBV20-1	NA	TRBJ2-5	CSAGPLAGGWETQYF
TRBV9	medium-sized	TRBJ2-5	CASSVGRDSRYQETQYF
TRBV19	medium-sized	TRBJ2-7	CASSQGQGRMSEQYF
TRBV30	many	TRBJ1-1	CAWSLGQGLMNTEAFF
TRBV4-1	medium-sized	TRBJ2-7	CASSQEQGAREQYF
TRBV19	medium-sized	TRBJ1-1	CASSMGGDTEAFF
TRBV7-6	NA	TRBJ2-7	CASSLEGRGYEQYF
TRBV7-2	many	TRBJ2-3	CASSGGLADTQYF
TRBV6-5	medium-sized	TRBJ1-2	CASSYLDGSGYTF
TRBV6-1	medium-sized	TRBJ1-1	CASSLSRQGLTEAFF
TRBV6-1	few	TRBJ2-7	CASSSYKERYEQYF
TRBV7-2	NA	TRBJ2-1	CASSLVSRELFF
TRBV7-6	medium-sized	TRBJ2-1	CASSVTRGGFSHDEQFF
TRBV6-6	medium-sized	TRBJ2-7	CASSYNGHPSGEQYF
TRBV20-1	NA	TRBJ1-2	CSARDRGQEGGYTF
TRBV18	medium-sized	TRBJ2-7	CASSPPGLDEQYF
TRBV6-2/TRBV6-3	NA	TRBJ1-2	CASSLANYGYTF
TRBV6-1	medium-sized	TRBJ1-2	CASSWTANYGYTF
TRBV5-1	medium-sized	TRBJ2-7	CASRLTPSGFSYEQYF
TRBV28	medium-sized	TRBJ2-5	CASVPGAKETQYF
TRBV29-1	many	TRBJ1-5	CSVERQPQHF
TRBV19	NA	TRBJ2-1	CPRSRCGGSNEQFF
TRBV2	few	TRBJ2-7	CASSPSPAGRYEQYF
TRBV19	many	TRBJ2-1	CASSIEAYNEQFF
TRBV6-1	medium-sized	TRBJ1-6	CASSERGTVLSPLHF
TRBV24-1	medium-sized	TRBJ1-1	CATTTIPGTVNTEAFF
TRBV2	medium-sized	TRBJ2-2	CASRPDRWNTGELFF
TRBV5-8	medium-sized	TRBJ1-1	CASSWGAATEAFF
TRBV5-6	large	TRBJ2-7	CASSLTPGTSGSRQYF
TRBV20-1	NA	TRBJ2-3	CSARDSRGLADTQYF
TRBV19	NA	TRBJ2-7	CASSRDSNPYEQYF
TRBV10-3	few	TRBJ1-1	CAISEFRISMNTGAFF
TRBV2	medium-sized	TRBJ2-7	CASKIPSSYEQYF